These T cell receptor beta chains were read from a single sample in a study of shared clonotypes between healthy human individuals. Here immunoSEQ multiplex PCR was the method, and the copy in TCRdb shows in-frame clones only, minus some. The sample holds around 2.5 million clones; 93% are singletons and the top ten take 0.36%. The sequenced material came from naive CD4+ T cells from PBMCs. The receptors were gathered from a man aged 18 to 30 in good health. Some clones in this sample may be carry-over from other donors' samples. The CDR3 runs from the conserved cysteine through the conserved F or W. Fields, in order: V gene, D gene, clone size, J gene, CDR3 protein, CDR3 DNA. A D gene is named only where the DNA matches it firmly. Size values are once, few and many counts, or a class for expanded clones, and some rows have none.

TRBV4-1	-	-	TRBJ2-3	CASSQDLGQTDTQYF	TGCGCCAGCAGCCAAGATTTGGGCCAGACAGATACGCAGTATTTT
TRBV5-1	-	few	TRBJ1-2	CASSLGSSGSGYTF	TGCGCCAGCAGCTTGGGCTCTTCGGGGAGTGGCTACACCTTC
TRBV14	-	-	TRBJ1-2	CASSQVVSELGYGYTF	TGTGCCAGCAGCCAAGTCGTGTCAGAGCTTGGCTATGGCTACACCTTC
TRBV27	-	once	TRBJ2-5	CASSRDTTGQETQYF	TGTGCCAGCAGCCGGGACACCACGGGGCAAGAGACCCAGTACTTC
TRBV29-1	TRBD2	-	TRBJ2-3	CSVLAVVGRLAGADTQYF	TGCAGCGTACTTGCAGTGGTCGGCCGACTAGCGGGAGCAGATACGCAGTATTTT
TRBV6-1	TRBD1	-	TRBJ1-2	CASRPPGQGYGYTF	TGTGCCAGCAGACCCCCGGGACAGGGATATGGCTACACCTTC
TRBV11-3	-	-	TRBJ2-2	CASSSPRSSHTGELFF	TGTGCCAGCAGCAGTCCCAGGTCGTCGCACACCGGGGAGCTGTTTTTT
TRBV6-5	-	-	TRBJ1-2	CASRSTRNYGYTF	TGTGCCAGCAGGTCGACCCGTAACTATGGCTACACCTTC
TRBV6-6	-	-	TRBJ1-1	CASIGERRAEAFF	TGTGCCAGCATCGGGGAGAGGAGGGCTGAAGCTTTCTTT
TRBV7-8	TRBD2	-	TRBJ2-3	CASSLALMVRLAGVYTDTQYF	TGTGCCAGCAGCTTAGCGCTAATGGTAAGGCTAGCGGGAGTTTACACAGATACGCAGTATTTT
TRBV12-5	-	-	TRBJ2-1	CASGLGTSTNEQFF	TGTGCTAGTGGTTTGGGGACAAGCACAAATGAGCAGTTCTTC
TRBV7-2	-	-	TRBJ2-1	CASSGHPYNEQFF	TGTGCCAGCAGCGGACACCCCTACAATGAGCAGTTCTTC
TRBV30	-	-	TRBJ1-1	CAWAFEDLDTEAFF	TGTGCCTGGGCTTTCGAAGACTTGGACACTGAAGCTTTCTTT
TRBV5-4	-	-	TRBJ2-1	CASSLGPAPGEQFF	TGTGCCAGCAGCTTGGGGCCGGCGCCGGGGGAGCAGTTCTTC
TRBV12-5	TRBD2	-	TRBJ2-1	CASGPGLAGTPPNEQFF	TGTGCTAGTGGCCCCGGACTAGCGGGGACCCCCCCCAATGAGCAGTTCTTC
TRBV14	TRBD1	-	TRBJ2-7	CASSQRPGQGSYEQYF	TGTGCCAGCAGCCAACGTCCGGGACAGGGGTCCTACGAGCAGTACTTC
TRBV7-8	TRBD1	-	TRBJ1-1	CASSSSNRGRTEAFF	TGTGCCAGCAGCTCCAGCAACAGGGGCCGAACTGAAGCTTTCTTT
TRBV11-2	-	-	TRBJ2-2	CASSLWPGRDTGELFF	TGTGCCAGCAGCCTATGGCCAGGGCGAGACACCGGGGAGCTGTTTTTT
TRBV7-9	-	-	TRBJ1-5	CASSLRGTTSNQPQHF	TGTGCCAGCAGCTTACGGGGTACGACTAGCAATCAGCCCCAGCATTTT
TRBV25-1	-	few	TRBJ1-2	CASSEYQGYTF	TGTGCCAGCAGTGAATACCAAGGCTACACCTTC
TRBV6-5	-	-	TRBJ1-3	CASSKGGNTIYF	TGTGCCAGCAGCAAGGGGGGAAACACCATATATTTT
TRBV27	-	-	TRBJ2-7	CASSPGTHDEQYF	TGTGCCAGCAGTCCCGGGACACACGACGAGCAGTACTTC
TRBV5-1	-	-	TRBJ2-1	CASSLVGRESSNEQFF	TGCGCCAGCAGCTTGGTTGGCAGGGAATCCTCCAATGAGCAGTTCTTC
TRBV19	-	-	TRBJ2-1	CASSISGSYNEQFF	TGTGCCAGTAGTATTAGCGGCTCCTACAATGAGCAGTTCTTC
TRBV9	TRBD2	-	TRBJ2-2	CASSVVTSGRAIGRELFF	TGTGCCAGCAGCGTAGTGACTAGCGGGAGGGCCATCGGTAGAGAGCTGTTTTTT
TRBV12-5	-	-	TRBJ2-3	CASGLKTGVYTDTQYF	TGTGCTAGTGGTTTGAAGACGGGAGTGTACACAGATACGCAGTATTTT
TRBV14	-	-	TRBJ1-2	CASSQEVRYGGYTF	TGTGCCAGCAGCCAAGAAGTGCGCTACGGGGGCTACACCTTC
TRBV18	-	-	TRBJ2-2	CASSPLDTPLGELFF	TGTGCCAGCTCACCACTGGACACCCCCTTGGGGGAGCTGTTTTTT
TRBV2	TRBD1	-	TRBJ2-7	CASSGQGPLGEQYF	TGTGCCAGCAGTGGACAGGGCCCCTTGGGTGAGCAGTACTTC
TRBV5-8	-	-	TRBJ2-6	CASSLGASSGANVLTF	TGTGCCAGCAGCTTGGGGGCAAGCTCTGGGGCCAACGTCCTGACTTTC
TRBV19	TRBD2	-	TRBJ2-1	CASSFLWLAGGNEQFF	TGTGCCAGTAGTTTCTTGTGGCTAGCGGGAGGGAATGAGCAGTTCTTC
TRBV28	-	-	TRBJ2-7	CASSLSSLWAGEQYF	TGTGCCAGCAGTTTATCGTCCTTGTGGGCGGGGGAGCAGTACTTC
TRBV10-3	TRBD1	-	TRBJ2-1	CAIRPSRDRAIYNEQFF	TGTGCCATCAGACCATCTCGGGACAGGGCGATCTACAATGAGCAGTTCTTC
TRBV10-3	TRBD2	-	TRBJ2-2	CAISGNGRENTGELFF	TGTGCCATCAGTGGTAACGGGAGGGAGAACACCGGGGAGCTGTTTTTT
TRBV7-9	-	once	TRBJ2-7	CASSLGRIPNEQYF	TGTGCCAGCAGCTTAGGAAGGATCCCAAACGAGCAGTACTTC
TRBV10-1	TRBD2	few	TRBJ2-1	CASGRVNNNEQFF	TGCGCCAGCGGGAGGGTAAATAACAATGAGCAGTTCTTC
TRBV5-1	-	-	TRBJ2-1	CASSFSTYNEQFF	TGCGCCAGCAGCTTCTCTACCTACAATGAGCAGTTCTTC
TRBV5-4	TRBD1	-	TRBJ2-6	CAGGTGVSSGANVLTF	TGTGCCGGAGGGACAGGGGTTTCGAGCGGGGCCAACGTCCTGACTTTC
TRBV5-1	-	once	TRBJ2-2	CASSIVPYNPGELFF	TGCGCCAGCAGCATTGTCCCCTACAATCCCGGGGAGCTGTTTTTT
TRBV18	TRBD1	-	TRBJ1-1	CASSPITGGTEAFF	TGTGCCAGCTCACCTATTACAGGGGGCACTGAAGCTTTCTTT
TRBV5-1	TRBD1	-	TRBJ2-1	CASSRDRASYNEQFF	TGCGCCAGCAGCAGGGACAGGGCCTCCTACAATGAGCAGTTCTTC
TRBV5-1	-	-	TRBJ2-7	CASSLYERVNHYEQYF	TGCGCCAGCAGCTTGTACGAACGAGTAAATCACTACGAGCAGTACTTC
TRBV28	-	-	TRBJ2-1	CASSLDPYNEQFF	TGTGCCAGCAGTTTGGACCCCTACAATGAGCAGTTCTTC
TRBV5-1	-	few	TRBJ1-2	CASSLGQSNYGYTF	TGCGCCAGCAGCTTGGGACAGAGTAACTATGGCTACACCTTC
TRBV6-6	-	-	TRBJ1-1	CASEGISGTEAFF	TGTGCCAGCGAGGGGATTTCGGGCACTGAAGCTTTCTTT
TRBV15	TRBD1	-	TRBJ2-3	CATREGAQTDTQYF	TGTGCCACCAGAGAGGGGGCTCAAACAGATACGCAGTATTTT
TRBV11-2	-	-	TRBJ2-7	CASSSPRIGIYEQYF	TGTGCCAGCAGCAGTCCTCGGATAGGGATCTACGAGCAGTACTTC
TRBV25-1	-	-	TRBJ1-3	CASSEYRRTSGNTIYF	TGTGCCAGCAGTGAATACCGTAGGACCTCTGGAAACACCATATATTTT
TRBV18	TRBD1	-	TRBJ1-3	CASSPLRGPDSGNTIYF	TGTGCCAGCTCACCGCTCAGGGGGCCCGACTCTGGAAACACCATATATTTT
TRBV6-6	-	-	TRBJ1-5	CASSWGRNQPQHF	TGTGCCAGCAGTTGGGGCCGAAATCAGCCCCAGCATTTT
TRBV6-1	TRBD2	-	TRBJ2-3	CAGKGSGRNTDTQYF	TGTGCCGGGAAAGGTAGCGGGAGAAACACAGATACGCAGTATTTT
TRBV6-5	-	once	TRBJ1-3	CASSYSHRVDGNTIYF	TGTGCCAGCAGTTACTCTCACAGGGTAGATGGAAACACCATATATTTT
TRBV10-3	-	-	TRBJ2-1	CAISTGINEQFF	TGTGCCATCAGCACGGGGATCAATGAGCAGTTCTTC
TRBV6-1	TRBD2	-	TRBJ2-7	CASSEVAGGDEQYF	TGTGCCAGCAGTGAAGTAGCGGGGGGAGACGAGCAGTACTTC
TRBV7-3	TRBD1	-	TRBJ2-3	CASSRDRVNTGGDTQYF	TGTGCCAGCAGCCGGGACAGGGTAAACACAGGGGGTGATACGCAGTATTTT
TRBV5-8	-	-	TRBJ2-1	CASSFLNTYNEQFF	TGTGCCAGCAGCTTTCTGAATACCTACAATGAGCAGTTCTTC